Presented here are 10 T cell receptor beta chains from one specimen sequenced in a study of long-term antiretroviral therapy in people with HIV. Survey-level immunoSEQ v3.0 assays were run. The repertoire was sequenced with immunoSEQ multiplex PCR; TCRdb's copy has only in-frame clones and lacks some. The repertoire holds about 16,000 clones, with roughly 81% as singletons. Here the sequenced sample was unsorted PBMCs, taken 0.5 years after starting antiretroviral therapy. The receptor source for this set is a woman between 40 and 55 years old with HIV.

The V gene is TRBV28, the J gene TRBJ1-1; weak D call: TRBD1 (5 bases). CDR3 length equals 14 residues. V was trimmed by 6 bases and J by 1 base, leaving 12 bases between them. Germline V gene sequence: CDR1 MDHEN, CDR2 SYDVKM. The CDR3 here is CASRWGLQNTEAFF. The CDR3 DNA reads as TGTGCCAGCAGGTGGGGACTTCAGAACACTGAAGCTTTCTTT.

The CDR3 region is CASSFGGTNNQPQHF. The CDR3 nucleotides are TGTGCCAGCAGCTTCGGCGGGACAAATAATCAGCCCCAGCATTTT. The chain links TRBV7-2 to TRBJ1-5, with TRBD1 as a possible D gene (6 bases). Germline CDR1 SGHTA, CDR2 FQGNSA. This CDR3 is built from 15 residues. Trimming took 3 bases from V and 4 from J, leaving 13 bases between them.

This chain connects TRBV6-5 to TRBJ2-7, with 9 bases identical to TRBD1. After removal of 6 bases from V and 3 bases from J, the junction contained 3 bases not matched to a gene. CDR1 and CDR2 from the germline V gene are MNHEY and SVGAGI. This CDR3 spans 13 amino acids. This chain's CDR3 is CASRRDRDYEQYF. In nucleotides, the CDR3 is TGTGCCAGCAGAAGGGACAGGGACTACGAGCAGTACTTC.

V gene TRBV4-1 combines with J gene TRBJ1-2, with D unresolved. The CDR3 spans 15 residues. CDR1 is MGHRA, CDR2 YSYEKL, per germline. Between the trimmed V and J ends, which lost 0 bases and 2 bases, there was a span of 10 bases. CDR3 nucleotides: TGCGCCAGCAGCCAAGATAGCAGGCCCAACTATGGCTACACCTTC. This sequence encodes CASSQDSRPNYGYTF.

This clone was recorded a few times. The chain recombines TRBV29-1 with TRBJ1-1; TRBD1 agrees at 9 bases. V was pared by 6 bases and J by 5 bases, with 4 bases of the junction left unmatched. Germline values: CDR1 SQVTM, CDR2 ANQGSEA. The CDR3 length is 12 residues. The CDR3 is CSVGQGKTEAFF. The CDR3 bases are TGCAGCGTCGGACAGGGGAAAACTGAAGCTTTCTTT.

The chain recombines TRBV5-1 with TRBJ1-2; perhaps TRBD1 as D (5 bases). Trimming removed 4 bases at V and 6 bases at J, with 16 bases between. Germline CDR1 reads SGHRS; CDR2 reads YFSETQ. This CDR3 has 14 residues. The CDR3 nucleotides read TGCGCCAGCAGCCCTGCCCGGGGAGGGGATGGCTACACCTTC. Its translation: CASSPARGGDGYTF.

The gene calls are TRBV27 and TRBJ2-1; D is uncertain. The V end was cut by 4 bases, the J end by 5 bases, with 15 bases between. There are 15 residues in the CDR3. In germline, CDR1 is MNHEY, CDR2 SMNVEV (reference sequence). The CDR3 is CASSSPRYPHNEQFF. The CDR3 coding sequence is TGTGCCAGCAGTTCCCCTAGATACCCCCACAATGAGCAGTTCTTC.

This rearrangement joins TRBV5-5 to TRBJ2-3; D gene unclear. The germline V gene has CDR1 SGHKS and CDR2 YYEKEE (reference sequence). Trimming took 3 bases from V and 4 from J, leaving 6 bases between them. The CDR3 consists of 12 residues. The CDR3 sequence: CASSYVPDTQYF. The CDR3 nucleotides are TGTGCCAGCAGCTATGTCCCAGATACGCAGTATTTT. Together with reference TRBV5-5 and TRBJ2-3, the CDR3 gives the full variable domain: DAGVTQSPTHLIKTRGQQVTLRCSPISGHKSVSWYQQVLGQGPQFIFQYYEKEERGRGNFPDRFSARQFPNYSSELNVNALLLGDSALYLCASSYVPDTQYFGPGTRLTVL.

The gene calls are TRBV30 and TRBJ1-2; TRBD1 might be the D (6 bases). Germline V lookup: CDR1 GTSNPN, CDR2 SVGIG (reference sequence). There are 12 residues in the CDR3. V was pared by 6 bases and J by 7 bases, with 15 bases between. The CDR3 sequence: CACRRQDSGYTF. The DNA of the CDR3 is TGTGCCTGCCGGCGGCAGGACAGTGGCTACACCTTC.

The V gene is TRBV25-1, the J gene TRBJ1-1; tentative D call: TRBD1 (5 bases). The CDR3 covers 15 residues. V shed 2 bases and J shed 1 base, with 11 bases lying between them. The V gene's germline CDR1 is MGHDK and CDR2 SYGVNS. CDR3 coding DNA: TGTGCCAGCAGTGAAGCACACGGACAGAACACTGAAGCTTTCTTT. The encoded protein is CASSEAHGQNTEAFF.